The following is a T cell receptor (beta chain) sequence with its context. This entry is derived from a study of OX40 agonist ivuxolimab in advanced cancers. Method: immunoSEQ multiplex PCR; TCRdb's copy keeps in-frame clones and lacks some. The sample has about 7,700 clones; more than 65% are singletons. Per the germline V gene, CDR1 is MDHEN and CDR2 is SYDVKM. The CDR3 runs 14 residues. The germline V and J ends were trimmed by 3 bases and 5 bases, with 12 bases remaining between them. The V call is TRBV28, the J call TRBJ2-3, with no clear D. This sample comprised CD4+ or CD8+ T cells sorted from blood, obtained in a trial of the OX40 agonist ivuxolimab. This sequence was found in an adult with an advanced solid tumor such as melanoma, head and neck, liver or kidney cancer. CDR3 sequence reads: CASSLAIAQDTQYF. The CDR3 DNA sequence: TGTGCCAGCAGTTTGGCTATAGCACAAGATACGCAGTATTTT.